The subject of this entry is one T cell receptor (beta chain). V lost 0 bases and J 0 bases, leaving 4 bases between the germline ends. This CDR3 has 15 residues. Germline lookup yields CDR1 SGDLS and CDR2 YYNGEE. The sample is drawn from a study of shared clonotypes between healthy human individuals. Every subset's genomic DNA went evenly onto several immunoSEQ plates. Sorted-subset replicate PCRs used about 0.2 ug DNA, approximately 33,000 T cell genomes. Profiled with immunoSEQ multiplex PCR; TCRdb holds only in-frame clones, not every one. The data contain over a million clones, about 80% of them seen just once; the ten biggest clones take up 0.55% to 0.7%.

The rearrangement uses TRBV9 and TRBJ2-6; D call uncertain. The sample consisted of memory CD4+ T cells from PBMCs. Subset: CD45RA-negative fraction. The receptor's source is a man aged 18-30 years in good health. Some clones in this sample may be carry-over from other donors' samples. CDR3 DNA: TGTGCCAGCAGCGTAGCCCTCTCTGGGGCCAACGTCCTGACTTTC. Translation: CASSVALSGANVLTF.